This T cell receptor beta chain was recovered during a study of blood T cell repertoires in COVID-19. Study-wide context: Sample material is recorded as cDNA or gDNA derived from T cells, B-cell-depleted T cells, or PBMCs.

In the original workflow: It was from reference gene primer amplification that nucleated cell counts were estimated. Assay: immunoSEQ multiplex PCR; the TCRdb copy retains only in-frame clones and omits some. V, J and clone size are those of that table, while D and trimming were read from the DNA. The sample has 130,000 or so clones, about 86% seen once. Germline CDR1 is LNHDA and CDR2 is SQIVND (reference sequence). This CDR3 spans 17 amino acids. The V end lost 0 bases, the J end lost 4 bases, and 18 bases lay between the germline ends. Recruits, aged roughly 18 to 89 years, lived in 24 US areas. The chain joins TRBV19 to TRBJ1-2; the D gene is possibly TRBD1 (5 bases). This clonotype was sampled from a man in his forties with acute COVID-19. Sequencing was carried out using PBMCs or T cells enriched from blood (not recorded which). CDR3 coding DNA: TGTGCCAGTAGTATAGATCTGTTTTCAGGGACTTCCTATGGCTACACCTTC. Protein sequence: CASSIDLFSGTSYGYTF.